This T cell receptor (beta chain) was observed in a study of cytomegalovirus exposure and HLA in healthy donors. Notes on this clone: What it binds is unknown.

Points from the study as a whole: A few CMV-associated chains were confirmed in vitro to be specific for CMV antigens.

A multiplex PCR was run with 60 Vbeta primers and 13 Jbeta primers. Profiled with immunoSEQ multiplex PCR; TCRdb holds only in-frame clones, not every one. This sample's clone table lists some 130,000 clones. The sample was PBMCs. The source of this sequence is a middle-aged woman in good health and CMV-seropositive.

CDR3 amino acids: CASRERDEKLFF. CDR3 in DNA: TGTGCCAGTAGAGAACGGGATGAAAAACTGTTTTTT. The V gene is TRBV19, the J gene TRBJ1-4; D is ambiguous. CDR1 is LNHDA, CDR2 SQIVND, per germline (reference sequence). The CDR3 extends over 12 amino acids. Trimming pared 6 bases from V and 6 bases from J, leaving 8 bases between.